The source of this T cell receptor (beta chain) is a study of a mutant IDH1 vaccine in newly diagnosed glioma. Across the study: Treated patients comprised approximately 60% males and about 38% females, mean age about 44 years. Beforehand, treatment had been radiotherapy, temozolomide, or both; the majority received both.

Only in-frame clones appear in the TCRdb table, and some are missing; sequencing was by immunoSEQ multiplex PCR. The sample holds approximately 50,000 clones, around 86% seen once. As for this clone: Its cognate antigen is unknown.

V was cut by 5 bases and J by 2 bases, with 23 bases left in between. Germline V lookup: CDR1 SGHVS, CDR2 FQNEAQ. The CDR3 length is 18 residues. Stated time point: week 23, last vaccination. Every vaccination contained 300 ug of the mutant IDH1 20-mer peptide and was paired with topical imiquimod. The chain links TRBV7-8 to TRBJ2-3; no reliable D call. This clonotype was obtained from a man aged 35 to 55 with glioma. This specimen was PBMCs, taken from a glioma patient whose treatment included an IDH1 peptide vaccine. The CDR3, as DNA: TGTGCCAGCAGCCTAGAAGGGCTCACGGGTTCCCCCACAGATACGCAGTATTTT. The encoded protein is CASSLEGLTGSPTDTQYF. The variable domain in full, completed from reference TRBV7-8 and TRBJ2-3, reads GAGVSQSPRYKVAKRGQDVALRCDPISGHVSLFWYQQALGQGPEFLTYFQNEAQLDKSGLPSDRFFAERPEGSVSTLKIQRTQQEDSAVYLCASSLEGLTGSPTDTQYFGPGTRLTVL.